The rows below give T cell receptor beta chains drawn from one sample of a study of blood T cells in healthy people across ages. Each CDR3 protein gets one entry after TCRdb re-called the 5' RACE reads with MiXCR. The sample has around 1,500,000 distinct CDR3 sequences, about 30% seen once. The sequenced sample was blood. The source of these receptors is a woman aged 30 to 39 in good health. The CDR3 runs from the conserved cysteine through the conserved F or W. The order of the fields is D gene, CDR3 length, J gene, V gene, clone size, CDR3 DNA, CDR3 protein. The D gene is left open where the match is weak. Size is stated for part of the rows, as once, few or many counts, or as a class when the clone is expanded.

TRBD1 | 16 | TRBJ1-4 | TRBV20-1 | NA | TGCAGTGCCCCGGACAGGGGGTTCACAACTAATGAAAAACTGTTTTTT | CSAPDRGFTTNEKLFF
TRBD1 | 16 | TRBJ1-5 | TRBV6-5 | NA | TGTGCCAGCAGTTCCGCGGGACAGGGTTTCGGGCGGCCCCAGCATTTT | CASSSAGQGFGRPQHF
TRBD1 | 16 | TRBJ1-6 | TRBV4-1 | NA | TGCGCCAGCAGCCTCCGGGTGACAGGGGTGACTTCACCCCTCCACTTT | CASSLRVTGVTSPLHF
NA | 14 | TRBJ2-7 | TRBV9 | few | TGTGCCAGCAGCGTAGGGGGACCGGACTACGAGCAGTACTTC | CASSVGGPDYEQYF
TRBD2 | 18 | TRBJ2-3 | TRBV6-1 | NA | TGTGCCAGCAAACAGGGACTAGCGGGAGGAACTAGCACAGATACGCAGTATTTT | CASKQGLAGGTSTDTQYF
TRBD1 | 15 | TRBJ2-3 | TRBV7-8 | few | TGTGCCAGCAGCCTCGGACAGGGGGCTGGGGATACGCAGTATTTT | CASSLGQGAGDTQYF
TRBD1 | 15 | TRBJ1-5 | TRBV2 | NA | TGTGCCAGCAGGACCGGGACAGGGGAAAATCAGCCCCAGCATTTT | CASRTGTGENQPQHF
NA | 15 | TRBJ2-1 | TRBV7-2 | NA | TGTGCCAGCAGCTTAGAGAGGACGGGGTACCATGAGCAGTTCTTC | CASSLERTGYHEQFF
NA | 14 | TRBJ2-5 | TRBV3-1 | few | TGTGCCAGCAGCCAAATAGGGCTAGCTGAGACCCAGTACTTC | CASSQIGLAETQYF
TRBD1 | 15 | TRBJ2-7 | TRBV15 | few | TGTGCCACCAGCAGATTACCGGGACAGGGGTACGAGCAGTACTTC | CATSRLPGQGYEQYF
NA | 16 | TRBJ1-3 | TRBV25-1 | few | TGTGCCAGCAGTGAAAGTGGGTTACAGGCTGGAAACACCATATATTTT | CASSESGLQAGNTIYF
NA | 14 | TRBJ1-5 | TRBV10-3 | NA | TGTGCCATCGGCATAACTGGCCAACATCAGCCCCAGCATTTT | CAIGITGQHQPQHF
NA | 14 | TRBJ2-7 | TRBV10-3 | many | TGTGCCATCAGTGAGTGGCAGGAGGGGGGCGAGCAGTACTTC | CAISEWQEGGEQYF
NA | 13 | TRBJ1-6 | TRBV7-9 | few | TGTGCCAGCAGCTTAGAGGCCGCTAAGTCCCTCCACTTT | CASSLEAAKSLHF
NA | 14 | TRBJ1-5 | TRBV19 | NA | TGTGCCAGTATGGGCGCTGATAGCAATCAGCCCCAGCATTTT | CASMGADSNQPQHF
NA | 13 | TRBJ1-1 | TRBV29-1 | NA | TGCAGTCTGGGGGGGGAGAGGAACACTGAAGCTTTCTTT | CSLGGERNTEAFF
TRBD2 | 14 | TRBJ2-7 | TRBV6-6 | few | TGTGCCAGCAGTTACAATCGGGAGGCCTACGAGCAGTACTTC | CASSYNREAYEQYF
NA | 12 | TRBJ1-2 | TRBV28 | many | TGTGCCAGCAGCCTACAGGGATGGGGCTACACCTTC | CASSLQGWGYTF
NA | 12 | TRBJ1-2 | TRBV12-3/TRBV12-4 | many | TGTGCCAGCAGCGTTGGGGACGCTGGCTACACCTTC | CASSVGDAGYTF
NA | 16 | TRBJ2-1 | TRBV28 | NA | TGTGCCAGCGTGACGGCGGGGGCCCACAGCTGGGATGAGCAGTTCTTC | CASVTAGAHSWDEQFF
NA | 14 | TRBJ2-3 | TRBV12-3/TRBV12-4 | few | TGTGCCAGCAGGTGGGGGTCTAGCACAGATACGCAGTATTTT | CASRWGSSTDTQYF
NA | 12 | TRBJ2-1 | TRBV25-1 | NA | TGTGCCAGCCGACCGAAATACAATGAGCAGTTCTTC | CASRPKYNEQFF
NA | 13 | TRBJ2-7 | TRBV20-1 | many | TGCAGTGCCCCTGGACAGATACTCTACGAGCAGTACTTC | CSAPGQILYEQYF
NA | 17 | TRBJ1-5 | TRBV7-9 | many | TGTGCCAGCAGCTTAGCGCGGGGGAAAGGGACCAATCAGCCCCAGCATTTT | CASSLARGKGTNQPQHF
NA | 17 | TRBJ1-5 | TRBV15 | few | TGTGCCACCAGCAGTTCTTCTTACGGGGCCTCAAATCAGCCCCAGCATTTT | CATSSSSYGASNQPQHF
NA | 12 | TRBJ1-4 | TRBV25-1 | NA | TGTGCCAGCAGAGTAGGATGGGAAAAACGGTTTTTT | CASRVGWEKRFF
NA | 14 | TRBJ2-3 | TRBV28 | NA | TGTGCCAGCAGACACGAGGGAGAAACAGATACGCAGTATTTT | CASRHEGETDTQYF
NA | 16 | TRBJ2-3 | TRBV12-3/TRBV12-4 | NA | TGTGCCAGCACACCTCTATTCAACGGGGGAGCAGATACGGAGTATTTT | CASTPLFNGGADTEYF
NA | 14 | TRBJ2-7 | TRBV7-2 | NA | TGTGCCAGCAGCTCCCCTGGCTCAGCGCGCGAGCAGTACTTC | CASSSPGSAREQYF
NA | 13 | TRBJ2-7 | TRBV7-9 | few | TGTGCCAGCAGACTAAGTGGGACCTACGAGCAGTACTTC | CASRLSGTYEQYF
NA | 16 | TRBJ2-6 | TRBV5-1 | many | TGCGCCAGCAGCAGAGGACGCTTCTCTGGGGCCAACGTCCTGACTTTC | CASSRGRFSGANVLTF
NA | 14 | TRBJ2-5 | TRBV15 | few | TGTGCCACCAGCAGAGAGAGGACAGCAAATGAGCAGTACTTC | CATSRERTANEQYF
NA | 14 | TRBJ1-1 | TRBV28 | NA | TGTGCCAGCAGTTTAGGAACGGGTCCTAGGGAAGCTTTCTTT | CASSLGTGPREAFF
NA | 12 | TRBJ1-2 | TRBV30 | many | TGTGCCTGGAGCCCCAGGATCTATGGCCACACCTTC | CAWSPRIYGHTF
TRBD1 | 14 | TRBJ1-2 | TRBV5-1 | NA | TGCGCCAGCAGACGGAACCGGGACAGCTATGGCTACACCTTC | CASRRNRDSYGYTF
NA | 14 | TRBJ1-5 | TRBV6-6 | few | TGTGCCAGCTTTTCGGGACTCGGGAATCAGCCCCAGCATTTT | CASFSGLGNQPQHF
NA | 13 | TRBJ1-2 | TRBV7-2 | few | TGTGCCAGCACCCCGGGGGGGCAGGATGGCTACACCTTC | CASTPGGQDGYTF
NA | 11 | TRBJ1-5 | TRBV10-1 | few | TGCGCCAGCAGTGAACATCAGCCCCAGCATTTT | CASSEHQPQHF
TRBD1 | 14 | TRBJ1-4 | TRBV7-9 | NA | TGTGCCAGCAGCTACGGACAGGGTAGTGAAAAACTGTTTTTT | CASSYGQGSEKLFF
TRBD1 | 12 | TRBJ1-1 | TRBV29-1 | few | TGCAGCGCCGTCACAGGGGCGGGTGAAGCTTTCTTT | CSAVTGAGEAFF
TRBD2 | 14 | TRBJ2-1 | TRBV7-2 | few | TGTGCCAGCACGAGGACTAGCGGGGCCAATGAGCAGTTCTTC | CASTRTSGANEQFF
NA | 13 | TRBJ2-7 | TRBV7-9 | NA | TGTGCCTGCGGTGGAGCGCTTTCCTACGAGCAGTACTTC | CACGGALSYEQYF